These T cell receptor beta chains were read from a single sample in a study of blood T cell repertoires in COVID-19. Sequencing was performed with immunoSEQ multiplex PCR; in TCRdb, only in-frame clones are kept and a portion is missing. The repertoire holds approximately 300,000 clones, approximately 92% seen once, with about a fifth in the top ten. The sample taken for sequencing was PBMCs or T cells enriched from blood (not recorded which). The receptors derive from a woman in her thirties who had recovered from COVID-19. CDR3s include the opening cysteine and the closing phenylalanine or tryptophan. A D gene is named only where the DNA matches it firmly. Clone size is stated in some rows and not others, as once, few, many or a class when expanded.

j_gene: TRBJ2-5; v_gene: TRBV7-9; d_gene: TRBD2; abundance: -; CDR3nt: TGTGCCAGCAGCCTCCTAGCGGGGCAAGAGACCCAGTACTTC; CDR3aa: CASSLLAGQETQYF
j_gene: TRBJ2-3; v_gene: TRBV29-1; d_gene: TRBD2; abundance: -; CDR3nt: TGCAGCGTTACCACCTGGCGGGGGGGCACAGATACGCAGTATTTT; CDR3aa: CSVTTWRGGTDTQYF
j_gene: TRBJ2-7; v_gene: TRBV28; d_gene: TRBD2; abundance: -; CDR3nt: TGTGCCACCCGGGGGGGGTACGAGCAGTACTTC; CDR3aa: CATRGGYEQYF
j_gene: TRBJ2-3; v_gene: TRBV9; d_gene: -; abundance: few; CDR3nt: TGTGCCAGCAGCGTAGTGCCCAGCAGCACCCATGGGCGTACAGATACGCAGTATTTT; CDR3aa: CASSVVPSSTHGRTDTQYF
j_gene: TRBJ2-7; v_gene: TRBV19; d_gene: -; abundance: -; CDR3nt: TGTGCCAGTAGTAGACAGGAGGTGTCCTACGAGCAGTACTTC; CDR3aa: CASSRQEVSYEQYF
j_gene: TRBJ2-5; v_gene: TRBV7-9; d_gene: TRBD2; abundance: -; CDR3nt: TGTGCCAGCACCACCCTCCTGACTAGCGGGAGAGAGACCCAGTACTTC; CDR3aa: CASTTLLTSGRETQYF
j_gene: TRBJ1-5; v_gene: TRBV19; d_gene: -; abundance: -; CDR3nt: TGTGCCAGTAGTTGGCAGGGCGATCAGCCCCAGCATTTT; CDR3aa: CASSWQGDQPQHF
j_gene: TRBJ2-3; v_gene: TRBV4-1; d_gene: -; abundance: -; CDR3nt: TGCGCCAGCAGCCAAGGAGCGGTTAGCACAGATACGCAGTATTTT; CDR3aa: CASSQGAVSTDTQYF
j_gene: TRBJ2-1; v_gene: TRBV11-2; d_gene: TRBD2; abundance: -; CDR3nt: TGTGCCAGCAGCTCCGGGGGGGCGGGAGTTTTCTTC; CDR3aa: CASSSGGAGVFF
j_gene: TRBJ2-2; v_gene: TRBV15; d_gene: -; abundance: -; CDR3nt: TGTGCCACCAGCAGAGATTGGCAGGTGGCCGGGGAGCTGTTTTTT; CDR3aa: CATSRDWQVAGELFF
j_gene: TRBJ2-7; v_gene: TRBV19; d_gene: TRBD2; abundance: -; CDR3nt: TGTGCCAGTAGTACTATCTTAGCGGGGACCTCCTACGAGCAGTACTTC; CDR3aa: CASSTILAGTSYEQYF
j_gene: TRBJ1-5; v_gene: TRBV29-1; d_gene: TRBD1; abundance: -; CDR3nt: TGCAGCGCCGGGGGACAGGGGCACGATCAGCCCCAGCATTTT; CDR3aa: CSAGGQGHDQPQHF
j_gene: TRBJ2-1; v_gene: TRBV11-3; d_gene: -; abundance: once; CDR3nt: TGTGCCAGCAGCTTAGCCAGTTACAATGAGCAGTTCTTC; CDR3aa: CASSLASYNEQFF
j_gene: TRBJ2-7; v_gene: TRBV28; d_gene: -; abundance: -; CDR3nt: TGTGCCAGCAGCCCCTCAGGCTACGAGCAGTACTTC; CDR3aa: CASSPSGYEQYF
j_gene: TRBJ1-2; v_gene: TRBV24-1; d_gene: -; abundance: -; CDR3nt: TGTGCCACCAAGCCCCTAGGAGGCTATGGCTACACCTTC; CDR3aa: CATKPLGGYGYTF
j_gene: TRBJ2-7; v_gene: TRBV4-1; d_gene: -; abundance: few; CDR3nt: TGCGCCAGCAGCTTAGGGGCGAGGCAGCCCTACGAGCAGTACTTC; CDR3aa: CASSLGARQPYEQYF
j_gene: TRBJ2-1; v_gene: TRBV7-3; d_gene: TRBD2; abundance: once; CDR3nt: TGTGCCAGCAGCTTCCGGGCCTCCCGGGGGGATGAGCAGTTCTTC; CDR3aa: CASSFRASRGDEQFF
j_gene: TRBJ2-7; v_gene: TRBV11-3; d_gene: -; abundance: -; CDR3nt: TGTGCCAGCAGCTTAGCGCACAGGTTGGCCTACGAGCAGTACTTC; CDR3aa: CASSLAHRLAYEQYF